The 7 T cell receptor beta chains in this list originate from one sample, sequenced in a study of blood T cell repertoires in COVID-19. Sequencing was performed with immunoSEQ multiplex PCR; in TCRdb, only in-frame clones are kept and a portion is missing. The sample carries approximately 270,000 clones, 70% to 90% recorded once. Material: PBMCs or T cells enriched from blood (not recorded which). The receptors derive from a woman aged 50 to 65 who had recovered from COVID-19.

The V gene is TRBV28, the J gene TRBJ2-3; the match to TRBD2 covers 7 bases. In germline, CDR1 is MDHEN, CDR2 SYDVKM. V lost 5 bases and J lost 11; bases outside the gene matches: 4. The CDR3 has 11 residues. The CDR3: CASSRDYRQYF. The CDR3, as DNA: TGTGCCAGCAGTCGGGACTACCGGCAGTATTTT.

This clone was detected only a few times. The chain joins TRBV7-2 to TRBJ2-1; 10 positions match TRBD2. The CDR3 length is 16 residues. The germline V gene encodes CDR1 SGHTA and CDR2 FQGNSA. The junction had 7 bases not matched to a gene; V was cut back by 3 bases and J by 5 bases. The CDR3 coding sequence is TGTGCCAGCAGCTTCATGAGGCTAGCGGGAGACAATGAGCAGTTCTTC. Translating it yields CASSFMRLAGDNEQFF.

The chain recombines TRBV28 with TRBJ1-4; 9 bases line up with TRBD1. The CDR3 is made up of 21 amino acids. Looked up from germline, CDR1 is MDHEN and CDR2 is SYDVKM. V trimming: 4 bases; J trimming: 0 bases; junction bases outside the gene matches: 18. The CDR3 nucleotides read TGTGCCAGCAGTTCCGTAGGCCCCCAATACAGGGGGCTCCCAACTAATGAAAAACTGTTTTTT. Translated, it gives CASSSVGPQYRGLPTNEKLFF.

The chain combines TRBV9 with TRBJ2-1, with D possibly being TRBD2 (6 bases). The V end lost 0 bases, the J end lost 3 bases, and 10 bases lay between the germline ends. This CDR3 contains 15 residues. Germline assignment: CDR1 SGDLS and CDR2 YYNGEE. The CDR3 nucleotides read TGTGCCAGCAGCGTAGGCCCGGGGGACTACAATGAGCAGTTCTTC. Its translation: CASSVGPGDYNEQFF. The whole variable domain, filled in from reference TRBV9 and TRBJ2-1, reads DSGVTQTPKHLITATGQRVTLRCSPRSGDLSVYWYQQSLDQGLQFLIQYYNGEERAKGNILERFSAQQFPDLHSELNLSSLELGDSALYFCASSVGPGDYNEQFFGPGTRLTVL.

The chain couples TRBV28 to TRBJ2-2; D uncertain. V gave up 2 bases and J gave up 0 bases, with 4 bases separating them. The CDR3 is made up of 14 amino acids. Per germline, CDR1 MDHEN and CDR2 SYDVKM. CDR3 loop: CASSLNTNTGELFF. In nucleotides, the CDR3 is TGTGCCAGCAGTTTAAACACGAACACCGGGGAGCTGTTTTTT.

V gene TRBV29-1 combines with J gene TRBJ1-5; D gene ambiguous. CDR3 length: 12 residues. Germline CDR1 is SQVTM and CDR2 is ANQGSEA. Trimming cost V 4 bases and J 7 bases, with 11 bases left between them. For the CDR3, the DNA is TGCAGCGTTGGCGGGGTCGGGCAGCCCCAGCATTTT. Residues: CSVGGVGQPQHF.

This chain links TRBV6-5 with TRBJ1-6; 11 nucleotides match TRBD1. J lost 8 bases, V lost 6 bases, and 3 bases had no gene match. Germline lookup yields CDR1 MNHEY and CDR2 SVGAGI. The CDR3 runs to 14 residues. The chain's CDR3 is CASRRTGGYSPLHF. CDR3 bases: TGTGCCAGCAGGAGGACAGGGGGCTATTCACCCCTCCACTTT.